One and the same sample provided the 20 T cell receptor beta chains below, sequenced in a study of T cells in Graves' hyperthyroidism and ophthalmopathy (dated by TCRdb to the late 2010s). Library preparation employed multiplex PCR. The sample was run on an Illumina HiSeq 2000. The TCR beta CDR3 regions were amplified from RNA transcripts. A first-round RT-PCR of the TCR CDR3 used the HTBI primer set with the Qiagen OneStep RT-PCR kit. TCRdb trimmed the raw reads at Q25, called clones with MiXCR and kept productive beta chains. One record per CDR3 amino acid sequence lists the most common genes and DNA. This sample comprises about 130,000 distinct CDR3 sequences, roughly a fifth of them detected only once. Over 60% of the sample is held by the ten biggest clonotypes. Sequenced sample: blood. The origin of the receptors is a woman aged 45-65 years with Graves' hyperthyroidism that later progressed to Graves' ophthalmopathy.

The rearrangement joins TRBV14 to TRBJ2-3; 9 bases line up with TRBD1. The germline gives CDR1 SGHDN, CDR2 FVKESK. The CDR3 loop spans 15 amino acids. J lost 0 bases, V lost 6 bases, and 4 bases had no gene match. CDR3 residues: CASRAGTGSTDTQYF. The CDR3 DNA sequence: TGTGCCAGCAGAGCCGGGACAGGGAGCACAGATACGCAGTATTTT.

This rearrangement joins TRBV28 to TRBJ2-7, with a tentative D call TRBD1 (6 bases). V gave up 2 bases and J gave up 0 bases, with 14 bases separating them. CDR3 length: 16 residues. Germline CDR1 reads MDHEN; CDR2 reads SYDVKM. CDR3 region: CASSLPLGRGSYEQYF. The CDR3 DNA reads TGTGCCAGCAGTTTACCCCTGGGCAGGGGCTCCTACGAGCAGTACTTC.

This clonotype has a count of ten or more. The CDR3 loop is CSVVAGLQETQYF. CDR3 bases: TGCAGCGTTGTGGCGGGTTTACAAGAGACCCAGTACTTC. The rearrangement joins TRBV29-1 to TRBJ2-5, with D maybe TRBD2 (5 bases). Trimming cost V 4 bases and J 2 bases, with 11 bases left between them. The CDR3 contains 13 residues. Germline CDR1 SQVTM, CDR2 ANQGSEA.

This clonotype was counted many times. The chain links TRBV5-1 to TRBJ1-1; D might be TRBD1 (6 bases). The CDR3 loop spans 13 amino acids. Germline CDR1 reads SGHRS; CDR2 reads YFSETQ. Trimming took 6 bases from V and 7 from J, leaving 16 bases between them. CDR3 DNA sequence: TGCGCCAGCACCGTCCAGGGGCAGGGTGAAGCTTTCTTT. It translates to CASTVQGQGEAFF. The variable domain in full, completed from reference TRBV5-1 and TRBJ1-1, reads KAGVTQTPRYLIKTRGQQVTLSCSPISGHRSVSWYQQTPGQGLQFLFEYFSETQRNKGNFPGRFSGRQFSNSRSEMNVSTLELGDSALYLCASTVQGQGEAFFGQGTRLTVV.

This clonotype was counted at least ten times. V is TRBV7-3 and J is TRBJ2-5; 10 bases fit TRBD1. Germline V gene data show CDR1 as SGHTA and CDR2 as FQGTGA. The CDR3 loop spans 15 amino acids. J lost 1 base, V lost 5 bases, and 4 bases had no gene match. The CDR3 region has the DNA TGTGCCAGCAGCCCCGGGACAGGGGCCCAAGAGACCCAGTACTTC. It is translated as CASSPGTGAQETQYF. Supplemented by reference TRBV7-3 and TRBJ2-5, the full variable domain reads GAGVSQTPSNKVTEKGKYVELRCDPISGHTALYWYRQSLGQGPEFLIYFQGTGAADDSGLPNDRFFAVRPEGSVSTLKIQRTERGDSAVYLCASSPGTGAQETQYFGPGTRLLVL.

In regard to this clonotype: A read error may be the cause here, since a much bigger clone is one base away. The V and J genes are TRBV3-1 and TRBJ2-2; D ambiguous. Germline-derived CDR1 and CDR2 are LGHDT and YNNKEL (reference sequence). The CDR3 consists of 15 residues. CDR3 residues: CASSHAAANAGELFF. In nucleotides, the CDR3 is TGTGCCAGCAGCCATGCGGCTGCGAACGCCGGGGAGCTGTTTTTT.

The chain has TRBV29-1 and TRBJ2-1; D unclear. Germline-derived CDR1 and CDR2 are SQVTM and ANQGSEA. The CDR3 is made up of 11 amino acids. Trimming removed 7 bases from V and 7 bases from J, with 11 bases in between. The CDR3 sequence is CSEQRRNEQFF. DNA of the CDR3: TGCAGCGAACAAAGGCGGAATGAGCAGTTCTTC.

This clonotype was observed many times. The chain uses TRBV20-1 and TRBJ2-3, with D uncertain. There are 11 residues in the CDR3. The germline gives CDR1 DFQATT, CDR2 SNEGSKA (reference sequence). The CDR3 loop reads CSLWSTDTQYF. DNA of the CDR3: TGCAGCCTGTGGTCCACAGATACGCAGTATTTT.

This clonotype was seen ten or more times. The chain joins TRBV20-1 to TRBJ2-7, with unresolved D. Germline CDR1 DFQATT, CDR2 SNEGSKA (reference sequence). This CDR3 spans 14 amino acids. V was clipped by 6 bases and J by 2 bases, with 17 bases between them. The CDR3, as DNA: TGCAGTGCCCCCCTCTTCTCCGGCGCCTACGAGCAGTACTTC. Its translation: CSAPLFSGAYEQYF.

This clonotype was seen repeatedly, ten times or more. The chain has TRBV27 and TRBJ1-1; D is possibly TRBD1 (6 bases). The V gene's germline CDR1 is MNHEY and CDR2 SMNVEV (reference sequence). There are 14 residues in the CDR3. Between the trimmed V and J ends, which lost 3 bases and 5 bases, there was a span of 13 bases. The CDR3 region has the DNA TGTGCCAGCAGTTTTCAGGGGTCGAGAACTGAAGCTTTCTTT. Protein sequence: CASSFQGSRTEAFF.

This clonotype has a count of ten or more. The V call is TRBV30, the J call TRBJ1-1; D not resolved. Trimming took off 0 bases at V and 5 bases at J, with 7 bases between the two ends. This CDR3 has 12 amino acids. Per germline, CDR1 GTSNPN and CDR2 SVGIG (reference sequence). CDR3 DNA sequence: TGTGCCTGGAGTGTATGGGGAACTGAAGCTTTCTTT. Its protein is CAWSVWGTEAFF.

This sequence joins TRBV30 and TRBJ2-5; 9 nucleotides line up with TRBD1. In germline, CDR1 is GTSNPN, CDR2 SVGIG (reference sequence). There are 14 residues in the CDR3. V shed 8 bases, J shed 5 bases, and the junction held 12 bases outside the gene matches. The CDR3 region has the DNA TGTGCCGGCAATCCGGGACAGGGACTGGAGACCCAGTACTTC. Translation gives CAGNPGQGLETQYF.

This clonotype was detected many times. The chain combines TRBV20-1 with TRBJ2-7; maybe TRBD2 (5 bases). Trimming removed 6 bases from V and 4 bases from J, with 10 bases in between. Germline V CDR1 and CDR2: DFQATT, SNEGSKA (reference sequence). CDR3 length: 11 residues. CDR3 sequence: CSALSAYEQYF. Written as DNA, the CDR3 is TGCAGTGCCCTTAGCGCTTACGAGCAGTACTTC.

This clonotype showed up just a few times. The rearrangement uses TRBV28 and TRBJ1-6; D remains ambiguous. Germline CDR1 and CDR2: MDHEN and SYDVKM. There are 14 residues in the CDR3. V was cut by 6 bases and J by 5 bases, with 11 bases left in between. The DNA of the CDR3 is TGTGCCAGCAGGGCTCGGCAGAATAATTCACCCCTCCACTTT. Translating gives CASRARQNNSPLHF.

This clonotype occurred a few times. The chain's CDR3 is CSASRDRGAYEQYF. CDR3 DNA: TGCAGTGCTAGCCGGGACAGGGGTGCCTACGAGCAGTACTTC. The chain is built from TRBV20-1 and TRBJ2-7; 10 bases agree with TRBD1. Germline values: CDR1 DFQATT, CDR2 SNEGSKA (reference sequence). After removal of 3 bases from V and 2 bases from J, the junction contained 4 bases not matched to a gene. The CDR3 loop spans 14 amino acids.

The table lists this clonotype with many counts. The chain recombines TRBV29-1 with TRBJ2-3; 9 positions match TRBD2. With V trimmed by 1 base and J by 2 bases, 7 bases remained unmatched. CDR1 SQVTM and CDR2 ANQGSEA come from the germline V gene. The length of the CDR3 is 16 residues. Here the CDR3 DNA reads TGCAGCGTTGAAGGAGCCCTAGCGGGGTCCACAGATACGCAGTATTTT. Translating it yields CSVEGALAGSTDTQYF.

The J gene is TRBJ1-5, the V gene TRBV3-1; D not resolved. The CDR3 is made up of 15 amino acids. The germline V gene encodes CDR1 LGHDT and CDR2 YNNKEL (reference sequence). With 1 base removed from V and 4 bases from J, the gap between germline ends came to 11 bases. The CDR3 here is CASSQGGSGNQPQHF. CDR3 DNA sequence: TGTGCCAGCAGCCAAGGGGGTTCGGGGAATCAGCCCCAGCATTTT.

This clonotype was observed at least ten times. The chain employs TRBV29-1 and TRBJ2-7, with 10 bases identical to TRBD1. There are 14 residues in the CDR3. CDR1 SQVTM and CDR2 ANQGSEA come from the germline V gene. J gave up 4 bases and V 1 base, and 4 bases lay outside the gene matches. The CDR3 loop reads CSVEGTGGFYEQYF. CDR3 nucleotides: TGCAGCGTTGAAGGGACAGGGGGTTTTTACGAGCAGTACTTC.

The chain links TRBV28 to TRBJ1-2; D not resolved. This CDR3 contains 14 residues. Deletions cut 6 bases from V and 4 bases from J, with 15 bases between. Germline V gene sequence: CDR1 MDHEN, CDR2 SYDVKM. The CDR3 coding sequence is TGTGCCAGCAGCCAAGTTGTAGGCCTCTATGGCTACACCTTC. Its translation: CASSQVVGLYGYTF.

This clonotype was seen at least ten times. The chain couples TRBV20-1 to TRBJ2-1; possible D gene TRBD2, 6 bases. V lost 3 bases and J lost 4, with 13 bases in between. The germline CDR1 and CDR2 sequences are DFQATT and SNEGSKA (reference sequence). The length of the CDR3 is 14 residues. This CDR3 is CSASGGGLYNEQFF. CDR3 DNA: TGCAGTGCTAGTGGTGGGGGACTTTACAATGAGCAGTTCTTC.